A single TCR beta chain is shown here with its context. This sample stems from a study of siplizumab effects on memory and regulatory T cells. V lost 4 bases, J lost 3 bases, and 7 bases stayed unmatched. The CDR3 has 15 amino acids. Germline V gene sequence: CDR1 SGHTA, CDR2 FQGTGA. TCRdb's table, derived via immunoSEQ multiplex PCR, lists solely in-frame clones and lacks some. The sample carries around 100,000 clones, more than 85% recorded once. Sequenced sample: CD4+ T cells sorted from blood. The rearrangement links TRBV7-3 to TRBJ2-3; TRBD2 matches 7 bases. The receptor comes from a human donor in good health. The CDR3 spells CASSSRTSRTDTQYF. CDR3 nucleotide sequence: TGTGCCAGCAGCTCCCGGACTAGTAGAACAGATACGCAGTATTTT.